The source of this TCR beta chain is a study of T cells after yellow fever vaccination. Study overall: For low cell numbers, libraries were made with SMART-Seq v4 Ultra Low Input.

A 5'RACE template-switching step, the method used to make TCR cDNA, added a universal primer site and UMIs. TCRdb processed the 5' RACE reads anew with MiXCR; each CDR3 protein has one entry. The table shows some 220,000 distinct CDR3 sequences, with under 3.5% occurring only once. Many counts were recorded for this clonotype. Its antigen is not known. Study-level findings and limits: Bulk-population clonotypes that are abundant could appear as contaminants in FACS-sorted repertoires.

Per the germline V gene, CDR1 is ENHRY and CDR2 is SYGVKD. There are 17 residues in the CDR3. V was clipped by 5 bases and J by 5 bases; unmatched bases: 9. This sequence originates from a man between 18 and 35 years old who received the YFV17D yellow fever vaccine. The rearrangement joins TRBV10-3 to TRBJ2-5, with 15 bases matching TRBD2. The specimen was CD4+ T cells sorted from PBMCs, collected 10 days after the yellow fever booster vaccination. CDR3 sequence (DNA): TGTGCCATCAGTCGAAAGGGACTAGCGGGGGGCCCGGAGACCCAGTACTTC. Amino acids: CAISRKGLAGGPETQYF.